This T cell receptor beta chain was sequenced for a study of glioma-infiltrating T cells. The study, taken as a whole, reports: Tissue and blood shared very few CDR3 sequences. Gliomas, especially low-grade, showed above-expected tissue-blood divergence; non-neoplastic patients showed below.

Using RNA template, CDR3s of TCR alpha and beta were amplified with iRepertoire arm-PCR. For one-step reverse transcription and amplification, 100-400 ng of tissue mRNA or PBMC total RNA was used. A single record per CDR3 protein comes from TCRdb applying MiXCR to the multiplex PCR reads. The profile shows about 140,000 distinct CDR3 sequences, about two fifths of them singletons. As for this clonotype: Its antigen is not identified. An end of the junction differs from the germline gene, which may be a read error.

The CDR3 has 13 residues. Looked up from germline, CDR1 is DFQATT and CDR2 is SNEGSKA (reference sequence). The genes are TRBV20-1 and TRBJ2-5; possible D gene TRBD2, 6 bases. The source of this sequence is a human donor with low-grade glioma or glioblastoma, undergoing nonglioma brain surgery, or in good health (not recorded which). The sample taken for sequencing was glioma tissue, nonneoplastic brain tissue, or PBMCs (not recorded which). CDR3 sequence reads: CSASRDVAEFPSF. The CDR3 nucleotides are TGCAGTGCTTCGAGAGACGTAGCGGAATTTCCCTCCTTC.